Following are 18 T cell receptor beta chains from one sample sequenced in a study of CD8 T cells in Susac syndrome. RNA amounts of about 0.5 to 1 ug underwent reverse transcription with random hexamers. TCRdb used MiXCR to reprocess the immunoSEQ multiplex PCR reads, holding one entry per CDR3 protein. The profile shows around 69,000 distinct CDR3 sequences, 80% to 95% of them singletons. Sequencing was performed on CD8+ T cells from PBMCs. The receptors stem from a human donor with Susac syndrome.

The chain combines TRBV13 with TRBJ1-1, with D tentatively TRBD1 (5 bases). The CDR3 is made up of 14 amino acids. CDR1 and CDR2 (germline): PRHDT, FYEKMQ (reference sequence). The V gene lost 8 bases and the J gene lost 3 bases, with 16 bases spanning the gap. The CDR3 protein is CASLQGLDDTEAFF. In DNA, the CDR3 is TGTGCCAGCCTCCAGGGCCTTGACGACACTGAAGCTTTCTTT.

The chain has TRBV28 and TRBJ2-7, with 10 bases lining up with TRBD2. From germline, CDR1 is MDHEN and CDR2 SYDVKM. The CDR3 is 16 residues long. V lost 7 bases to trimming and J lost 0 bases; unmatched junction nucleotides: 9. The CDR3 coding sequence is TGTGCCAGCACCCTTAGCGGGAGGTTTGGCTCCTACGAGCAGTACTTC. Translated: CASTLSGRFGSYEQYF.

V gene TRBV20-1 combines with J gene TRBJ2-7; 7 bases map to TRBD2. Germline lookup yields CDR1 DFQATT and CDR2 SNEGSKA (reference sequence). The CDR3 loop spans 13 amino acids. The ends lost 6 bases at V and 3 bases at J; junction bases unmatched: 8. The CDR3 reads CSAAGGDYYEQYF. CDR3 nucleotides: TGCAGTGCCGCGGGCGGGGACTACTACGAGCAGTACTTC.

The chain uses TRBV3-1 and TRBJ2-7; D gene uncertain. The germline V and J ends were trimmed by 0 bases and 0 bases, with 12 bases remaining between them. The germline V gene encodes CDR1 LGHDT and CDR2 YNNKEL (reference sequence). CDR3 length equals 16 residues. The CDR3 sequence: CASSQDGRTSSYEQYF. CDR3 DNA sequence: TGTGCCAGCAGCCAAGATGGGCGCACGAGCTCCTACGAGCAGTACTTC.

The chain couples TRBV3-1 to TRBJ2-1, with TRBD2 matching 7 bases. There are 12 residues in the CDR3. The germline gives CDR1 LGHDT, CDR2 YNNKEL (reference sequence). The V and J ends lost 1 base and 12 bases, in that order; junction bases with no gene match: 3. CDR3 sequence: CASSQGPGGQFF. CDR3 nucleotides: TGTGCCAGCAGCCAAGGCCCGGGGGGGCAGTTCTTC.

This chain links TRBV20-1 with TRBJ2-7; 7 bases map to TRBD1. V was pared by 6 bases and J by 2 bases, with 10 bases of the junction left unmatched. The CDR3 contains 14 residues. Per germline, CDR1 DFQATT and CDR2 SNEGSKA (reference sequence). CDR3 coding DNA: TGCAGTGCGCGAGGGACAGCCAGACCCTACGAGCAGTACTTC. Its protein is CSARGTARPYEQYF.

CDR3 region: CASSPMAGVRTGELFF. The CDR3 bases are TGTGCCAGCTCACCAATGGCGGGAGTACGCACCGGGGAGCTGTTTTTT. This sequence joins TRBV18 and TRBJ2-2; 7 nucleotides align to TRBD2. Unmatched junction bases numbered 7, after V lost 2 bases and J lost 4 bases. The CDR3 runs to 16 residues. CDR1 and CDR2 (germline): KGHSH, LQKENI.

In its sample, this clonotype was seen once. The CDR3 is CATSREAGGPETQYF. DNA for the CDR3: TGTGCCACCAGCAGAGAGGCGGGAGGGCCAGAGACCCAGTACTTC. This chain links TRBV15 with TRBJ2-5; 9 nucleotides agree with TRBD2. The V segment lost 0 bases and the J segment 4 bases; nucleotides outside the gene matches: 3. CDR3 length: 15 amino acids. Germline V gene sequence: CDR1 LNHNV, CDR2 YYDKDF (reference sequence).

The chain carries TRBV9 and TRBJ2-5; D might be TRBD1 or TRBD2, each matching 5 bases. Trimming took 4 bases from V and 3 from J, leaving 19 bases between them. The length of the CDR3 is 16 residues. The germline V gene encodes CDR1 SGDLS and CDR2 YYNGEE. The CDR3: CASSPRGASSKETQYF. The CDR3 region has the DNA TGTGCCAGCAGCCCCCGAGGGGCTAGCTCTAAAGAGACCCAGTACTTC. The variable domain in full, with the rest retrieved from reference TRBV9 and TRBJ2-5, is DSGVTQTPKHLITATGQRVTLRCSPRSGDLSVYWYQQSLDQGLQFLIQYYNGEERAKGNILERFSAQQFPDLHSELNLSSLELGDSALYFCASSPRGASSKETQYFGPGTRLLVL.

The V gene is TRBV4-2, the J gene TRBJ1-6, with D possibly being TRBD1 (6 bases). This CDR3 spans 15 amino acids. V was cut by 0 bases and J by 7 bases, with 10 bases left in between. Germline V gene lookup returns CDR1 LGHNA and CDR2 YNFKEQ. This CDR3 reads CASSQDRGSNSPLHF. The CDR3 DNA reads TGTGCCAGCAGCCAAGACAGGGGATCGAATTCACCCCTCCACTTT.

The chain combines TRBV10-3 with TRBJ1-1; TRBD1 aligns across 7 bases. CDR1 and CDR2 (germline): ENHRY, SYGVKD. This CDR3 spans 13 amino acids. The V gene end was trimmed by 3 bases and the J gene end by 3 bases; junction bases not matched to a gene: 1. The CDR3 loop is CAISDDRDTEAFF. In DNA, the CDR3 is TGTGCCATCAGTGACGACAGGGACACTGAAGCTTTCTTT.

The rearrangement joins TRBV19 to TRBJ2-1, with TRBD1 matching over 8 bases. J was trimmed by 4 bases and V by 3 bases; bases with no gene match: 5. The CDR3 length is 15 residues. Germline-derived CDR1 and CDR2 are LNHDA and SQIVND (reference sequence). CDR3: CASSIWQGAYNEQFF. The CDR3 nucleotides are TGTGCCAGTAGTATCTGGCAGGGGGCTTACAATGAGCAGTTCTTC.

The chain combines TRBV7-8 with TRBJ2-3; D uncertain. The CDR3 spans 13 residues. With 5 bases removed from V and 5 bases from J, the gap between germline ends came to 11 bases. Germline-derived CDR1 and CDR2 are SGHVS and FQNEAQ. The CDR3 region is CASSPTMGDTQYF. In DNA, the CDR3 is TGTGCCAGCAGCCCAACGATGGGAGATACGCAGTATTTT.

The count of this clonotype is one. As the CDR3 is not closed by the conserved phenylalanine or tryptophan, this likely results from a read error. J is TRBJ1-2 and V is TRBV9, with TRBD1 matching over 8 bases. The CDR3 has 13 amino acids. The V gene's germline CDR1 is SGDLS and CDR2 YYNGEE. V shed 4 bases, J shed 6 bases, and the junction held 5 bases outside the gene matches. The CDR3 loop is CASSLGQGDGYTL. The CDR3 bases are TGTGCCAGCAGCCTAGGACAGGGTGATGGCTACACCCTC.

The rearrangement links TRBV20-1 to TRBJ2-3, with 7 bases that match TRBD1. The CDR3 length is 17 residues. Germline CDR1 reads DFQATT; CDR2 reads SNEGSKA (reference sequence). Losses at the gene ends were 0 bases for V and 2 bases for J; bases not matched to a gene: 11. DNA for the CDR3: TGCAGTGCTAGAGATCTTTTAACAGGGGCTCCCACAGATACGCAGTATTTT. It encodes CSARDLLTGAPTDTQYF.

The V call is TRBV6-1, the J call TRBJ1-5; 9 bases align to TRBD1. V lost 6 bases to trimming and J lost 2 bases; unmatched junction nucleotides: 5. Germline CDR1 reads MNHNS; CDR2 reads SASEGT. The CDR3 has 15 amino acids. The DNA of the CDR3 is TGTGCCAGCAGGGAGACAGGGGGGGGCAATCAGCCCCAGCATTTT. Translating it yields CASRETGGGNQPQHF.

The rearrangement uses TRBV9 and TRBJ2-1; tentatively, D is TRBD2 (6 bases). V lost 0 bases and J 8 bases, leaving 12 bases between the germline ends. The CDR3 totals 14 residues. Germline CDR1 and CDR2: SGDLS and YYNGEE. CDR3 in DNA: TGTGCCAGCAGCGTAGGTGGGGGACTCGATGAGCAGTTCTTC. Amino acids: CASSVGGGLDEQFF.

This clonotype has just one count. This chain links TRBV11-2 with TRBJ2-1; 11 bases agree with TRBD1. Looked up from germline, CDR1 is SGHAT and CDR2 is FQNNGV. This CDR3 has 15 residues. Trimming cost V 5 bases and J 8 bases; bases outside gene matches: 8. The DNA for the CDR3 is TGTGCCAGCAGCCGAGGGACAGGGGGGCCCCATGAGCAGTTCTTC. This codes for CASSRGTGGPHEQFF.